The T cell receptor beta chain described here comes from a study of T cells in tuberculosis. Study-wide context: In South Africa, adults with active tuberculosis were compared with IGRA-negative and latently infected IGRA-positive adolescents.

The data were produced by immunoSEQ multiplex PCR, yet TCRdb's version contains in-frame clones alone and is incomplete. Of about 34,000 clones in the sample, 80% to 95% were seen once. This clone was seen just once. Antigen unknown. Time point reported: new active TB diagnosis, blood taken before or within 7 days of starting treatment. Patients were newly diagnosed, HIV-seronegative, and aged 18 or older. Confirmation came from sputum smear and/or culture positivity for M. tuberculosis. General observations from the study: Smaller distances to GMM-specific TCRs suggested their expansion in active tuberculosis.

The CDR3 is 16 residues long. Germline trimming cut 4 bases from V and 8 bases from J; bases unmatched to any gene: 12. The germline V gene has CDR1 LNHDA and CDR2 SQIVND (reference sequence). The starting material was PBMCs, obtained at tuberculosis diagnosis. The clonotype comes from an adult with tuberculosis. The chain carries TRBV19 and TRBJ1-4, with 8 bases matching TRBD1. Written as DNA, the CDR3 is TGTGCCAGTAGTACCCATCGGACAGGGTCCGGGGAAAAACTGTTTTTT. Translation: CASSTHRTGSGEKLFF. Supplemented by reference TRBV19 and TRBJ1-4, the full variable domain reads DGGITQSPKYLFRKEGQNVTLSCEQNLNHDAMYWYRQDPGQGLRLIYYSQIVNDFQKGDIAEGYSVSREKKESFPLTVTSAQKNPTAFYLCASSTHRTGSGEKLFFGSGTQLSVL.